This TCR beta chain was identified during a study of T cell repertoires in cytomegalovirus infection. The length of the CDR3 is 15 residues. Trimming left V 5 bases short and J 2 bases short, with 14 bases between. Looked up from germline, CDR1 is MNHNS and CDR2 is SASEGT. This clonotype turned up a few times. Its antigen is not identified. TCRdb re-called the reads through MiXCR, storing one row per CDR3 protein. Found here are approximately 730,000 distinct CDR3 sequences, roughly a third of them singletons; the top ten hold roughly 20%. The sequence was obtained from a human donor in good health (CMV status not recorded). Some clones in this sample may be carry-over from other donors' samples. This rearrangement joins TRBV6-1 to TRBJ2-3, with D maybe TRBD2 (6 bases). The sequencing used cultured PBMCs, collected from culture after CMV antigen stimulation. DNA for the CDR3: TGTGCCAGCAGTCGGAGGGGATTGGCCACAGATACGCAGTATTTT. The encoded protein is CASSRRGLATDTQYF.